The T cell receptor (beta chain) under discussion was sequenced for a study of T-cell memory formation after mild COVID-19. One entry per CDR3 protein, called by TCRdb with MiXCR from the 5' RACE reads. The table shows about 40,000 distinct CDR3 sequences, with about 6.1% occurring only once. The CDR3 runs 15 residues. J was trimmed by 6 bases and V by 5 bases; bases with no gene match: 8. Germline lookup yields CDR1 ENHRY and CDR2 SYGVKD. This clonotype turned up a few times. This sequence joins TRBV10-3 and TRBJ2-3; 10 nucleotides align to TRBD2. Sequencing was carried out using PBMCs or a T cell subset sorted from them (not recorded which). This receptor was obtained from an adult who had mild COVID-19 (a few samples of this study predate the infection). Cell type and time point are not known. The DNA of the CDR3 is TGTGCCATCAGTTCAGCGGGAGGGCCGGGGGATACGCAGTATTTT. This sequence encodes CAISSAGGPGDTQYF.